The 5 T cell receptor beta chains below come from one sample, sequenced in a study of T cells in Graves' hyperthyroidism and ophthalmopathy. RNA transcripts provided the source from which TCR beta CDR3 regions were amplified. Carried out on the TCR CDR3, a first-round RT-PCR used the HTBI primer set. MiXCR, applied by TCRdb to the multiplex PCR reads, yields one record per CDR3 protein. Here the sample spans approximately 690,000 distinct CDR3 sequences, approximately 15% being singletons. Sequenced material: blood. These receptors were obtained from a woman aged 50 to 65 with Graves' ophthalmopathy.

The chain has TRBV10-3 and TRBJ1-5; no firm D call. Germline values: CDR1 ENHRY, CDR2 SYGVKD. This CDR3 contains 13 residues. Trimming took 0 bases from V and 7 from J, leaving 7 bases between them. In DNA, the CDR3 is TGTGCCATCAGTGAGTCGTGGGAACAGCCCCAGCATTTT. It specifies CAISESWEQPQHF.

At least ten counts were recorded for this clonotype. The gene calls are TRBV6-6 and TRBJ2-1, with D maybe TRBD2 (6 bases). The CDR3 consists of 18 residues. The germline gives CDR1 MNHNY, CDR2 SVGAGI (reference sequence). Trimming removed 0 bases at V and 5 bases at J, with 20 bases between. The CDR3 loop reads CASSYSWELALKDNEQFF. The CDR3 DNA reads TGTGCCAGCAGTTACTCATGGGAACTAGCCCTAAAGGACAATGAGCAGTTCTTC.

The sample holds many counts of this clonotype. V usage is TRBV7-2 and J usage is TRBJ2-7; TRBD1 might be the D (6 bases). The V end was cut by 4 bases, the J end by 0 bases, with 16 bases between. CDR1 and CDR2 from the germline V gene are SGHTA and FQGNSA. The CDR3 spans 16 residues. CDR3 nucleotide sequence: TGTGCCAGCAGCTCCGCAGCCGACAGGAGCTCCTACGAGCAGTACTTC. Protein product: CASSSAADRSSYEQYF.

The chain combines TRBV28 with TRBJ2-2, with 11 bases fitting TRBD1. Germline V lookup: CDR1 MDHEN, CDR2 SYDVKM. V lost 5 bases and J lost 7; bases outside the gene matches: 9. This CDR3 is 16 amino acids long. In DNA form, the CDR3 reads TGTGCCAGCAGTATATCCGGGACAGGGGGAGGCGGGGAGCTGTTTTTT. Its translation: CASSISGTGGGGELFF. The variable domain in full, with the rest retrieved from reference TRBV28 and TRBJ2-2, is DVKVTQSSRYLVKRTGEKVFLECVQDMDHENMFWYRQDPGLGLRLIYFSYDVKMKEKGDIPEGYSVSREKKERFSLILESASTNQTSMYLCASSISGTGGGGELFFGEGSRLTVL.

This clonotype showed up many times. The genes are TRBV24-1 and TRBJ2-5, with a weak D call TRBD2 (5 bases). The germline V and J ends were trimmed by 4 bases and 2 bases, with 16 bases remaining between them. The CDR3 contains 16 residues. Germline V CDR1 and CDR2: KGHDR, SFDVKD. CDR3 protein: CATSDPRRRSQETQYF. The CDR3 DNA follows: TGTGCCACCAGTGACCCGCGGAGGAGGTCTCAAGAGACCCAGTACTTC.